This T cell receptor (beta chain) originates from a study of cytomegalovirus exposure and HLA in healthy donors. Study as a whole: The approximately 120 validation repertoires were reported in a later analysis to have been generated on the same platform as the 666 first-cohort repertoires. Whole-study results and caveats: In the approximately 120 validation repertoires, a later analysis found that first-cohort TCR clusters tended to co-occur. Both high specificity and high sensitivity reportedly marked the classifier's diagnosis of cytomegalovirus status. Cytomegalovirus association was listed for approximately 160 TCR beta chains.

Details on this clone: Its target is unknown.

Trimming took 2 bases from V and 3 from J; bases not matched to a gene: 11. The CDR3 is 17 residues long. Germline CDR1 reads SGDLS; CDR2 reads YYNGEE. The protocol was immunoSEQ multiplex PCR, while the TCRdb copy is restricted to in-frame clones and leaves out a portion. The table records roughly 270,000 clones, roughly 90% of them present only once. The source material was PBMCs. This rearrangement joins TRBV9 to TRBJ2-7, with 10 bases fitting TRBD2. The origin of this receptor is a woman in her late teens or twenties in good health and CMV-seronegative. CDR3 DNA sequence: TGTGCCAGCAGCGTCGGACTAGCGGCAACTTTGGGCTACGAGCAGTACTTC. The encoded protein is CASSVGLAATLGYEQYF.